Described below is a single T cell receptor (beta chain) sequence and its context. Its antigen is not yet known. No base-level quality is on record; no much larger clone is a single base apart. This entry belongs to a study of OX40 agonist ivuxolimab in advanced cancers. For context, the study as a whole: Ivuxolimab was a fully human IgG2 agonistic monoclonal antibody targeting the costimulatory receptor OX40 (CD134). Intravenous ivuxolimab was administered to patients every 2 weeks at six dose levels: 0.01, 0.1, 0.3, 1.5, 3 and 10 mg/kg. A male proportion of roughly 80% and a mean age of approximately 55 years, ranging from roughly 23 to 85, were recorded for the dose-escalation cohort. Among the roughly 54 dose-escalation patients, about 19 had hepatocellular carcinoma, around 15 melanoma, 9 renal cell carcinoma and 9 head and neck cancer. The paper covers the monotherapy dose-escalation part of the phase I ivuxolimab trial, which included N of about 56 patients. Peripheral TCRbeta sequencing aimed to test whether ivuxolimab altered TCR sequence diversity and caused clonal T-cell expansion. Partial responses occurred in three dose-escalation patients: two with cutaneous melanoma and one with hepatocellular carcinoma. Patients were allowed to have had prior anti-PD-1, anti-PD-L1 or anti-CTLA-4 therapy, and more than 35% of the dose-escalation patients had been treated with checkpoint inhibitors.

Paper-wide results and their limitations: Antigen specificity was not determined for the clonally expanded peripheral T cells. In partial responders in the 0.1-3.0 mg/kg groups, normalized peripheral clonal expansion was found to be among the lowest, especially among CD8+ T cells. Low levels of normalized T-cell clonal expansion were also seen in some nonresponding patients. After ivuxolimab, CD8+ T cells had more expanded clones than CD4+ T cells on average. At doses of 0.1 to 3.0 mg/kg, clonal expansion of both CD4+ and CD8+ T cells in blood was seen between baseline and week 6.

For sequencing of the TCRbeta CDR3 region, genomic DNA was extracted from the sorted cells. The immunoSEQ Assay was used to sequence the TCRbeta CDR3 regions. TCRdb took this table from immuneACCESS and kept in-frame rearrangements with V and J called. Such tables lack part of the clones; where checked against another copy, unresolved V genes explain under half of the gap, and the rest is unexplained. Within this sample are about 46,000 clones, with 82% of them counted one time only. The top ten hold approximately 2% of the sample. The trial excluded patients who had a history of autoimmune disease or who were on systemic immunosuppression. Peripheral blood for TCR sequencing was collected from all dose cohorts at baseline, on cycle 4 day 1, and on cycle 7 day 1. Samples came from an open-label, multicenter, first-in-human phase I dose-escalation trial of ivuxolimab. Adults with locally advanced or metastatic melanoma, renal cell, hepatocellular, or head and neck squamous cell carcinoma were enrolled in the trial. CD4+ and CD8+ T cells were sorted separately from peripheral blood before TCR sequencing.

The sample was CD4+ or CD8+ T cells sorted from blood, taken in a trial of the OX40 agonist ivuxolimab. This clonotype was obtained from an adult with an advanced solid tumor such as melanoma, head and neck, liver or kidney cancer.

CDR3 protein: CASSLGLGPTEAFF. The DNA sequence is TGTGCCAGCAGCCTAGGGCTGGGACCGACTGAAGCTTTCTTT. Recombination connected TRBV7-2 to TRBJ1-1, with TRBD1 tentatively as D gene (5 bases match). The germline V gene gives CDR1 as SGHTA and CDR2 as FQGNSA. Measured from the cysteine to the phenylalanine, the CDR3 is 14 residues long. Only the CDR3 DNA is retained, 42 bases long and in frame from the first base. The V and J ends are trimmed by 5 bases and 5 bases, leaving 15 bases between them.